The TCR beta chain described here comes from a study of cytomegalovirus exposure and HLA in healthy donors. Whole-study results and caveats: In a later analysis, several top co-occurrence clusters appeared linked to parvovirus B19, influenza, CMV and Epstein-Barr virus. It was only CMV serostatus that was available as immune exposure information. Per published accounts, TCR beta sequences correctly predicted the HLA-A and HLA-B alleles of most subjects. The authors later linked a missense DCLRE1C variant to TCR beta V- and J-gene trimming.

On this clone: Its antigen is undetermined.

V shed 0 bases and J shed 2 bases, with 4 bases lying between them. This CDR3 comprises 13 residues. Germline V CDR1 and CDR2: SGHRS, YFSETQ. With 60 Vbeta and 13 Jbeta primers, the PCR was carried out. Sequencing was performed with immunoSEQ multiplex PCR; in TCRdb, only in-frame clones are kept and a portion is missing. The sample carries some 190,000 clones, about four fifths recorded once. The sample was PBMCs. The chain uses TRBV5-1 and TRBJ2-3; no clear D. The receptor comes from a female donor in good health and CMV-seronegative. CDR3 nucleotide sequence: TGCGCCAGCAGCTTGGGTAACACAGATACGCAGTATTTT. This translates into CASSLGNTDTQYF.